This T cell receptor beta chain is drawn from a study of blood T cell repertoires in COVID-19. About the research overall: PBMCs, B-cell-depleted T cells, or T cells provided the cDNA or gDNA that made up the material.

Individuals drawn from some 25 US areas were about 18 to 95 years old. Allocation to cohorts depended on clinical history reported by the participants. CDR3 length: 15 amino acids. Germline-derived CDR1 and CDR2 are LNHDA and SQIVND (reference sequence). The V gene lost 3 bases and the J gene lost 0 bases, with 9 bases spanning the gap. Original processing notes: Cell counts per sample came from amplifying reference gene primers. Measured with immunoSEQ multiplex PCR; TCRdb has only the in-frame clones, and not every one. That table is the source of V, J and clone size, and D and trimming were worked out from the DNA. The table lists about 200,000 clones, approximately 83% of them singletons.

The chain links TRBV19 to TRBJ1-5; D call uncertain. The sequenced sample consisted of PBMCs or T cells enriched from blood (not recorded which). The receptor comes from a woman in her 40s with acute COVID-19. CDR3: CASSMQDYSNQPQHF. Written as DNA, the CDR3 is TGTGCCAGTAGTATGCAGGACTATAGCAATCAGCCCCAGCATTTT.